This TCR beta chain was identified in a study of blood T cell repertoires in COVID-19. Across the study: Researchers got acute and convalescent COVID-19 samples from the United States, Italy and Spain. The analysed material was cDNA or gDNA that came from T cells, B-cell-depleted T cells, or PBMCs.

V lost 5 bases and J lost 3; bases outside the gene matches: 7. The CDR3 totals 15 residues. The germline V gene has CDR1 LNHDA and CDR2 SQIVND (reference sequence). Profiling relied on immunoSEQ multiplex PCR, and the TCRdb table lists in-frame clones only, not all of them. This sample carries about 70,000 clones, roughly 90% of them seen once, and the ten largest clones take 1.5%. Sequencing input: peripheral blood. The receptor was derived from a man between 45 and 60 years old with acute or convalescent COVID-19. The chain employs TRBV19 and TRBJ2-5, with 9 bases matching TRBD2. CDR3 loop: CASSGRGGGEETQYF. As DNA, the CDR3 is TGTGCCAGTAGTGGACGAGGCGGGGGGGAAGAGACCCAGTACTTC.